This is a list of T cell receptor beta chains from one sample in a study of Graves' ophthalmopathy and Graves' hyperthyroidism. Using its own MiXCR run on the multiplex PCR reads, TCRdb lists one record per CDR3 protein. This table holds 200,000 to 250,000 distinct CDR3 sequences, roughly 21% found once. Input material: peripheral blood. Receptors originate from a woman in her fifties or sixties with Graves' ophthalmopathy. Both conserved end residues are trimmed from each CDR3. The D gene is left open where the match is weak.

D: NA; J: TRBJ2-6; V: TRBV28; CDR3: ASSFWAGTGANVLT
D: NA; J: TRBJ2-7; V: TRBV11-2; CDR3: ASSPHSEQY
D: TRBD2; J: TRBJ2-2; V: TRBV30; CDR3: AWSVGLAGGPRTGELF
D: NA; J: TRBJ2-7; V: TRBV12-3/TRBV12-4; CDR3: ASSLVAGGEQY
D: TRBD1; J: TRBJ1-3; V: TRBV20-1; CDR3: SADRASGNTIY
D: NA; J: TRBJ2-4; V: TRBV2; CDR3: ANSEAPQGNIQY
D: NA; J: TRBJ2-7; V: TRBV20-1; CDR3: SAATSWAYEQY
D: NA; J: TRBJ1-2; V: TRBV12-3/TRBV12-4; CDR3: ASSIGQTYGYT
D: TRBD1; J: TRBJ2-7; V: TRBV2; CDR3: ASSDPGQPTYEQY
D: NA; J: TRBJ1-2; V: TRBV2; CDR3: ASSEGTGQGYGYT
D: TRBD1; J: TRBJ2-7; V: TRBV18; CDR3: ASSPPGQGGYEQY
D: NA; J: TRBJ2-2; V: TRBV6-1; CDR3: ASSGPQGTGELF
D: TRBD1; J: TRBJ1-5; V: TRBV7-2; CDR3: ASSSGTAGNAQH
D: NA; J: TRBJ1-3; V: TRBV16; CDR3: ASSQLRTGNTIY
D: NA; J: TRBJ2-5; V: TRBV28; CDR3: ASSPPGRGLMKTQY
D: NA; J: TRBJ2-7; V: TRBV10-3; CDR3: AISESGRASGEQY
D: NA; J: TRBJ1-5; V: TRBV4-2; CDR3: ASSQEVGQSPRPQH
D: NA; J: TRBJ1-2; V: TRBV20-1; CDR3: SARHRGGYGYT
D: NA; J: TRBJ2-7; V: TRBV11-2; CDR3: ASSLVGIEQY
D: NA; J: TRBJ2-4; V: TRBV12-3/TRBV12-4; CDR3: ASSINIIQY
D: NA; J: TRBJ1-3; V: TRBV12-3/TRBV12-4; CDR3: ASLWGRFSGNTIY
D: NA; J: TRBJ1-1; V: TRBV20-1; CDR3: SAREDRNTEAF
D: NA; J: TRBJ1-5; V: TRBV6-1; CDR3: ASSDTGWNQPQH
D: NA; J: TRBJ2-5; V: TRBV24-1; CDR3: ATSEFLAQQETQY
D: NA; J: TRBJ1-5; V: TRBV11-2; CDR3: ASSLDRGWNQPQH
D: NA; J: TRBJ2-7; V: TRBV10-3; CDR3: AISESRLDHLEQY
D: NA; J: TRBJ1-2; V: TRBV6-1; CDR3: ASRTTGDYGYT
D: NA; J: TRBJ2-7; V: TRBV6-1; CDR3: ASSDVGSYEQY
D: TRBD2; J: TRBJ2-2; V: TRBV19; CDR3: ASHRLAVTGELF
D: TRBD1; J: TRBJ2-7; V: TRBV2; CDR3: ASRPRTGGGLTYEQY
D: NA; J: TRBJ1-5; V: TRBV15; CDR3: ATSRDGAAYQPQH